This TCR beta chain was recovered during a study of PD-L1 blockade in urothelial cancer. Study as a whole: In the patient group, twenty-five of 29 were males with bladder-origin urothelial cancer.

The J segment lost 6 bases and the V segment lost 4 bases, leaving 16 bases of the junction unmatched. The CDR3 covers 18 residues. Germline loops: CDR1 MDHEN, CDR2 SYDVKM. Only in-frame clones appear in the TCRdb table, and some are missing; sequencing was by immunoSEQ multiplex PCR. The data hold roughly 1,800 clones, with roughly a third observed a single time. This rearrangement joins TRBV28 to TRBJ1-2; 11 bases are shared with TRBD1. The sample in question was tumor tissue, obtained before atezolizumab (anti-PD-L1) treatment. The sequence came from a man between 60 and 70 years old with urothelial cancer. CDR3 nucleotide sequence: TGTGCCAGCAGTTCTATAAGTACCGGGACAGGGGGAGGTGATGGCTACACCTTC. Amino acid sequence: CASSSISTGTGGGDGYTF.